One and the same sample provided the 28 T cell receptor beta chains below, sequenced in a study of cytomegalovirus exposure and HLA in healthy donors. This PCR relied on a set of 60 Vbeta primers and 13 Jbeta primers. Produced via immunoSEQ multiplex PCR; TCRdb's table is partial and in-frame only. The ten most abundant clones cover 1.5% to 1.9% of a sample with around 130,000 clones. The sample consisted of PBMCs. The receptors come from a woman between 40 and 50 years old in good health and CMV-seronegative.

The chain couples TRBV9 to TRBJ1-2; no clear D. With 4 bases removed from V and 2 bases from J, the gap between germline ends came to 15 bases. The CDR3 has 15 residues. Germline loops: CDR1 SGDLS, CDR2 YYNGEE. CDR3 sequence reads: CASSPRIVLNYGYTF. CDR3 nucleotide sequence: TGTGCCAGCAGCCCTCGCATAGTACTAAACTATGGCTACACCTTC. Full variable domain (rest looked up from reference TRBV9 and TRBJ1-2): DSGVTQTPKHLITATGQRVTLRCSPRSGDLSVYWYQQSLDQGLQFLIQYYNGEERAKGNILERFSAQQFPDLHSELNLSSLELGDSALYFCASSPRIVLNYGYTFGSGTRLTVV.

V is TRBV29-1 and J is TRBJ2-5; D may be TRBD1 (6 bases). Per the germline V gene, CDR1 is SQVTM and CDR2 is ANQGSEA. The CDR3 length is 12 residues. V lost 7 bases and J 1 base, leaving 10 bases between the germline ends. The CDR3 nucleotides are TGCAGCGGTGACAGGCTCCAAGAGACCCAGTACTTC. It is translated as CSGDRLQETQYF. The entire variable domain, with the rest obtained from reference TRBV29-1 and TRBJ2-5, is as follows: SAVISQKPSRDICQRGTSLTIQCQVDSQVTMMFWYRQQPGQSLTLIATANQGSEATYESGFVIDKFPISRPNLTFSTLTVSNMSPEDSSIYLCSGDRLQETQYFGPGTRLLVL.

The chain is built from TRBV7-2 and TRBJ2-3; 7 bases line up with TRBD2. The CDR3 has 15 amino acids. The V gene end was trimmed by 3 bases and the J gene end by 5 bases; junction bases not matched to a gene: 8. Germline V lookup: CDR1 SGHTA, CDR2 FQGNSA. The CDR3 protein is CASSFSGARGDTQYF. DNA for the CDR3: TGTGCCAGCAGCTTCAGCGGGGCTCGTGGAGATACGCAGTATTTT.

V is TRBV28 and J is TRBJ1-5; possible D gene TRBD1, 5 bases. CDR1 is MDHEN and CDR2 is SYDVKM in the germline V gene. Trimming left V 3 bases short and J 1 base short, with 13 bases between. CDR3 length: 16 amino acids. The CDR3 here is CASSFSWGGSNQPQHF. The CDR3 nucleotides read TGTGCCAGCAGTTTTTCATGGGGGGGAAGCAATCAGCCCCAGCATTTT. The whole variable domain, filled in from reference TRBV28 and TRBJ1-5, reads DVKVTQSSRYLVKRTGEKVFLECVQDMDHENMFWYRQDPGLGLRLIYFSYDVKMKEKGDIPEGYSVSREKKERFSLILESASTNQTSMYLCASSFSWGGSNQPQHFGDGTRLSIL.

The CDR3 DNA follows: TGTGCCAGCAGTCAAGGCGTGGGACAGAGTTTTGGCTACACCTTC. It translates to CASSQGVGQSFGYTF. V and J are TRBV28 and TRBJ1-2, with TRBD1 matching 7 bases. The CDR3 loop spans 15 amino acids. From germline, CDR1 is MDHEN and CDR2 SYDVKM. The ends lost 5 bases at V and 7 bases at J; junction bases unmatched: 13.

This rearrangement joins TRBV5-1 to TRBJ1-3; D perhaps matches TRBD1 (6 bases). The CDR3 totals 16 residues. Trimming took off 3 bases at V and 2 bases at J, with 15 bases between the two ends. CDR1 and CDR2 (germline): SGHRS, YFSETQ. In DNA, the CDR3 is TGCGCCAGCAGCTCCCAGACAGGTCAGACTGGAAACACCATATATTTT. Its protein product is CASSSQTGQTGNTIYF.

The V call is TRBV6-5, the J call TRBJ1-5; 9 bases line up with TRBD1. This CDR3 comprises 15 residues. Trimming removed 2 bases from V and 1 base from J; junction bases left unmatched: 0. The V gene's germline CDR1 is MNHEY and CDR2 SVGAGI. CDR3 sequence reads: CASSYDRGSNQPQHF. The CDR3, as DNA: TGTGCCAGCAGTTACGACAGGGGGAGCAATCAGCCCCAGCATTTT.

To note about this clone: One end of the junction does not line up with germline, which may come from a read error. The rearrangement links TRBV5-1 to TRBJ2-5; TRBD1 might be the D (6 bases). Germline V gene sequence: CDR1 SGHRS, CDR2 YFSETQ. CDR3 length: 14 amino acids. The CDR3 DNA is TGCGCCAGCAGCGACAGGCCCCCCCAAGAGGCCCAGTACTTC. Translation: CASSDRPPQEAQYF.

J is TRBJ1-4 and V is TRBV7-2, with 8 bases matching TRBD1. The ends lost 5 bases at V and 8 bases at J; junction bases unmatched: 7. This CDR3 spans 14 amino acids. Germline V gene sequence: CDR1 SGHTA, CDR2 FQGNSA. Here the CDR3 reads CASSEDRVAEKLFF. CDR3 nucleotides: TGTGCCAGCAGCGAGGACAGGGTTGCGGAAAAACTGTTTTTT.

In nucleotides, the CDR3 is TGTGCCAGCAGCTTGGTCAGCCTCCCGGGGGTCGTTCAGTACTTC. Protein: CASSLVSLPGVVQYF. J is TRBJ2-4 and V is TRBV5-6; D might be TRBD2 (6 bases). The germline CDR1 and CDR2 sequences are SGHDT and YYEEEE. Trimming took off 0 bases at V and 11 bases at J, with 18 bases between the two ends. This CDR3 has 15 amino acids.

This chain connects TRBV9 to TRBJ2-3, with D possibly being TRBD2 (6 bases). The CDR3 contains 16 residues. Trimming cost V 4 bases and J 7 bases, with 22 bases left between them. Germline CDR1 SGDLS, CDR2 YYNGEE. Here the CDR3 DNA reads TGTGCCAGCAGCTTAGGCGGGACTTTCAGCATGAATACGCAGTATTTT. Encoded protein: CASSLGGTFSMNTQYF. Looking up the rest from reference TRBV9 and TRBJ2-3 gives the full variable domain: DSGVTQTPKHLITATGQRVTLRCSPRSGDLSVYWYQQSLDQGLQFLIQYYNGEERAKGNILERFSAQQFPDLHSELNLSSLELGDSALYFCASSLGGTFSMNTQYFGPGTRLTVL.

J is TRBJ1-2 and V is TRBV10-2, with TRBD1 identical over 8 bases. The CDR3 extends over 13 amino acids. CDR1 and CDR2 (germline): WSHSY, SAAADI. V shed 5 bases, J shed 6 bases, and the junction held 5 bases outside the gene matches. The CDR3 nucleotides are TGCGCCAGCAGTTTCAACAGGGGGGATGGCTACACCTTC. Encoded protein: CASSFNRGDGYTF.

The CDR3 DNA reads TGTGCCACCAGCGGACGGAGGGCGCGGGGGCCAGATACGCAGTATTTT. It translates to CATSGRRARGPDTQYF. J is TRBJ2-3 and V is TRBV15; D perhaps matches TRBD2 (7 bases). This CDR3 comprises 16 residues. In germline, CDR1 is LNHNV, CDR2 YYDKDF (reference sequence). The V end lost 5 bases, the J end lost 4 bases, and 19 bases lay between the germline ends.

The chain carries TRBV10-3 and TRBJ1-2, with D perhaps matching TRBD1 (6 bases). There are 13 residues in the CDR3. V lost 7 bases, J lost 4 bases, and 13 bases lay in between. Germline V CDR1 and CDR2: ENHRY, SYGVKD. This chain's CDR3 is CAITEDRGYGYTF. DNA of the CDR3: TGTGCCATCACCGAGGACAGAGGCTATGGCTACACCTTC.

The chain employs TRBV4-1 and TRBJ2-1, with 15 bases matching TRBD2. With 8 bases clipped from V and 4 bases from J, the junction kept 0 bases outside the gene matches. CDR3 length: 14 residues. The germline CDR1 and CDR2 sequences are MGHRA and YSYEKL. CDR3 in DNA: TGCGCCAGCGGACTAGCGGGGGGGTACAATGAGCAGTTCTTC. It codes for CASGLAGGYNEQFF.

This chain links TRBV5-6 with TRBJ1-2, with a tentative D call TRBD1 (5 bases). V was shortened by 4 bases and J by 8 bases, with 15 bases between the two germline ends. The germline gives CDR1 SGHDT, CDR2 YYEEEE. CDR3 length equals 13 residues. This CDR3 reads CASSQGAGLGYTF. In DNA, the CDR3 is TGTGCCAGCAGCCAAGGGGCAGGGCTCGGCTACACCTTC.

The chain couples TRBV11-1 to TRBJ1-2, with TRBD1 identical over 8 bases. The CDR3 totals 14 residues. The J segment lost 2 bases and the V segment lost 5 bases, leaving 4 bases of the junction unmatched. Germline V lookup: CDR1 SGHAT, CDR2 FQDESV (reference sequence). The CDR3 loop is CASSGGQGNYGYTF. The DNA for the CDR3 is TGTGCCAGCAGCGGTGGACAGGGCAACTATGGCTACACCTTC.

The CDR3 DNA sequence: TGTGCCAGCAGCCCGGGGACAGTCCAGTATGGCTACACCTTC. This translates into CASSPGTVQYGYTF. The chain carries TRBV7-2 and TRBJ1-2; TRBD1 aligns across 7 bases. The CDR3 is 14 amino acids. Germline loops: CDR1 SGHTA, CDR2 FQGNSA. V lost 5 bases and J lost 5; bases outside the gene matches: 8.

This sequence joins TRBV7-2 and TRBJ1-1; D possibly corresponds to TRBD1 (6 bases). Germline CDR1 reads SGHTA; CDR2 reads FQGNSA. CDR3 length: 19 residues. The V end lost 5 bases, the J end lost 4 bases, and 29 bases lay between the germline ends. CDR3 DNA: TGTGCCAGCAGCCGCAGAGGTTGGGGGCAGACGAGTTTGGGCACTGAAGCTTTCTTT. As protein: CASSRRGWGQTSLGTEAFF.

The chain is built from TRBV19 and TRBJ2-5; 7 bases line up with TRBD1. J was trimmed by 5 bases and V by 5 bases; bases with no gene match: 8. This CDR3 is built from 14 residues. CDR1 is LNHDA and CDR2 is SQIVND in the germline V gene (reference sequence). The chain's CDR3 is CASSDRAVLETQYF. CDR3 DNA: TGTGCCAGTAGTGACAGGGCGGTGCTTGAGACCCAGTACTTC.

CDR3 sequence (DNA): TGTGCCAGCAGAGTGACAGGGAACCAGCCCCAGCATTTT. It specifies CASRVTGNQPQHF. The rearrangement links TRBV6-5 to TRBJ1-5; 7 nucleotides line up with TRBD1. Germline CDR1 MNHEY, CDR2 SVGAGI. V lost 6 bases to trimming and J lost 7 bases; unmatched junction nucleotides: 6. The CDR3 loop spans 13 amino acids.

The chain couples TRBV5-6 to TRBJ2-3; 8 nucleotides align to TRBD1. The CDR3 has 15 amino acids. From germline, CDR1 is SGHDT and CDR2 YYEEEE. The V gene end was trimmed by 2 bases and the J gene end by 6 bases; junction bases not matched to a gene: 8. DNA of the CDR3: TGTGCCAGCAGCTTTGTACAGGGGGGATCTGATACGCAGTATTTT. Residues: CASSFVQGGSDTQYF.

J is TRBJ2-7 and V is TRBV7-2, with 7 nucleotides matching TRBD1. Germline V gives CDR1 SGHTA, CDR2 FQGNSA. This CDR3 comprises 14 residues. V dropped 5 bases and J dropped 0; count of bases not matched to a gene: 4. Here the CDR3 DNA reads TGTGCCAGCAGCCTAGACAGGGCCTCCTACGAGCAGTACTTC. Its translation is CASSLDRASYEQYF.

Concerning this clone: One junction end does not reproduce the germline sequence, and a read error may be involved. The genes are TRBV12-5 and TRBJ1-1; possibly TRBD1 for D (5 bases). Looked up from germline, CDR1 is LGHNT and CDR2 is FRNRAP. This CDR3 region has 13 residues. CDR3 bases: TGTGCTAGTGGTTTGGTAAGCGGGGGGGAAGCTTTTTTT. Amino acid sequence: CASGLVSGGEAFF.

The rearrangement joins TRBV4-1 to TRBJ2-2, with D perhaps assigned TRBD1 or TRBD2 (5 bases each). V was pared by 4 bases and J by 2 bases, with 11 bases between. The germline V gene encodes CDR1 MGHRA and CDR2 YSYEKL. The CDR3 contains 15 residues. CDR3 DNA sequence: TGCGCCAGCAGCCTAGAGGGGCCTAACACCGGGGAGCTGTTTTTT. It codes for CASSLEGPNTGELFF.

The chain couples TRBV6-1 to TRBJ2-7; TRBD1 aligns across 7 bases. Germline trimming cut 8 bases from V and 4 bases from J; bases unmatched to any gene: 5. The length of the CDR3 is 12 residues. Per the germline V gene, CDR1 is MNHNS and CDR2 is SASEGT. CDR3 nucleotides: TGTGCCAGCGACAGGGCCGGGTACGAGCAGTACGTC. Its translation is CASDRAGYEQYV.

The rearrangement links TRBV10-3 to TRBJ2-1, with TRBD2 as a possible D gene (6 bases). The V and J ends lost 10 bases and 5 bases respectively, with 21 bases between them. The CDR3 length is 15 residues. Per the germline V gene, CDR1 is ENHRY and CDR2 is SYGVKD. The CDR3 DNA sequence: TGTGCCACGGCTAACCGGGACTCACTCAACAATGAGCAGTTCTTC. Amino acids: CATANRDSLNNEQFF.

The chain recombines TRBV27 with TRBJ1-1, with 11 nucleotides matching TRBD1. The CDR3 runs to 16 residues. CDR1 is MNHEY, CDR2 SMNVEV, per germline (reference sequence). J was trimmed by 6 bases and V by 6 bases; bases with no gene match: 12. The CDR3 protein is CASRRTGGLGEPEAFF. For the CDR3, the DNA is TGTGCCAGCAGACGGACAGGGGGCTTAGGAGAGCCTGAAGCTTTCTTT.